One sample yielded the 3 T cell receptor beta chains listed below, sequenced in a study of blood T cell repertoires in COVID-19. The data were produced by immunoSEQ multiplex PCR, yet TCRdb's version contains in-frame clones alone and is incomplete. The table lists roughly 150,000 clones, around four fifths of them singletons. Sequenced input: peripheral blood. These TCRs come from a woman in her 70s who had recovered from COVID-19.

This clone was seen just once. The chain combines TRBV9 with TRBJ2-7; D might be TRBD1 (6 bases). Trimming removed 6 bases from V and 0 bases from J, with 13 bases in between. Germline V CDR1 and CDR2: SGDLS, YYNGEE. This CDR3 has 14 residues. The CDR3: CASTRTASSYEQYF. CDR3 nucleotides: TGTGCCAGCACCCGGACAGCCAGCTCCTACGAGCAGTACTTC.

V and J are TRBV23-1 and TRBJ1-1; no reliable D call. TRBV23-1 carries the ORF label, with uncertain function. V gave up 2 bases and J gave up 0 bases, with 13 bases separating them. The CDR3 consists of 16 residues. The CDR3 nucleotides read TGCGCCAGCAGTCAACCCCCGGCGGTCATGAACACTGAAGCTTTCTTT. It translates to CASSQPPAVMNTEAFF.

The J gene is TRBJ1-2, the V gene TRBV25-1; TRBD1 might be the D (6 bases). The length of the CDR3 is 15 residues. The germline CDR1 and CDR2 sequences are MGHDK and SYGVNS. The ends were cut back, 6 bases at V and 4 bases at J, with 18 bases in the middle. CDR3 region: CASRRGGGEVYGYTF. DNA of the CDR3: TGTGCCAGCAGGCGAGGGGGGGGCGAGGTCTATGGCTACACCTTC.